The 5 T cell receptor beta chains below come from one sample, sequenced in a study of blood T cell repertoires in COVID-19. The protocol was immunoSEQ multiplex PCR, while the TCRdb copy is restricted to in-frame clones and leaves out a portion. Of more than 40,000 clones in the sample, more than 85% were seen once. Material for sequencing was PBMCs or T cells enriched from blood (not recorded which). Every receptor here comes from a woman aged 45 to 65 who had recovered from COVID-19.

The CDR3 loop is CASSSSTGPYEQYF. CDR3 sequence (DNA): TGTGCCAGCAGTTCCTCGACAGGGCCCTACGAGCAGTACTTC. This chain connects TRBV27 to TRBJ2-7; 7 nucleotides match TRBD1. J lost 2 bases, V lost 4 bases, and 5 bases had no gene match. The CDR3 has 14 amino acids. Germline V gives CDR1 MNHEY, CDR2 SMNVEV (reference sequence).

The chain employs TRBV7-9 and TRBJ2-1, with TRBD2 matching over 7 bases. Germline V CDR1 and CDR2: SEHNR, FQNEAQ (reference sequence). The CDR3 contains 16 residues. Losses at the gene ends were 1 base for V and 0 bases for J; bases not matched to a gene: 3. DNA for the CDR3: TGTGCCAGCAGCTTAGAGAGGACTAGCTCCTACAATGAGCAGTTCTTC. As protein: CASSLERTSSYNEQFF.

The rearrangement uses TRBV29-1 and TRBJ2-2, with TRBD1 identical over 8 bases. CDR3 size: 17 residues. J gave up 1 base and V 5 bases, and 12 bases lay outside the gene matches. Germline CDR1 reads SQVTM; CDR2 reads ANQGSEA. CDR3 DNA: TGCAGCGTTCTAGGAAATAGGGGACAGGTGAACACCGGGGAGCTGTTTTTT. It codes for CSVLGNRGQVNTGELFF.

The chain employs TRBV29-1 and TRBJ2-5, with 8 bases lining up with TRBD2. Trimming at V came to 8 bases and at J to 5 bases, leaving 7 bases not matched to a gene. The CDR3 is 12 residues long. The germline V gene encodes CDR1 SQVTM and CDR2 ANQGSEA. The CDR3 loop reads CSLGREGETQYF. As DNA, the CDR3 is TGCAGCCTAGGACGGGAGGGTGAGACCCAGTACTTC.

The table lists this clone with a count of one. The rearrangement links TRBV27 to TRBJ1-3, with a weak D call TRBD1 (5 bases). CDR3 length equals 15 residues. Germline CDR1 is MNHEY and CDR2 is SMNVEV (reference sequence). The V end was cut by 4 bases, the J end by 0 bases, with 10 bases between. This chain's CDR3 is CASSSAGFSGNTIYF. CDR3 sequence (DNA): TGTGCCAGCAGTTCCGCAGGGTTCTCTGGAAACACCATATATTTT.